Listed below are T cell receptor beta chains from one sample, sequenced in a study of cytomegalovirus exposure and HLA in healthy donors. Measured with immunoSEQ multiplex PCR; TCRdb has only the in-frame clones, and not every one. The sample carries over 200,000 clones, over 65% recorded once. Sequenced material: PBMCs. The receptors were gathered from a woman aged 55-70 years in good health and CMV-seropositive. CDR3s include the opening cysteine and the closing phenylalanine or tryptophan. The D gene is left open where the match is weak. Size values are once, few and many counts, or a class for expanded clones, and some rows have none.

clone_size | j_call | v_call | d_call | cdr3_aa | cdr3_nt
- | TRBJ2-1 | TRBV19 | - | CASRGRSYNEQFF | TGTGCCAGTAGGGGGCGATCCTACAATGAGCAGTTCTTC
- | TRBJ2-5 | TRBV6-1 | TRBD2 | CATETSAKETQYF | TGTGCCACCGAAACTAGCGCCAAAGAGACCCAGTACTTC
- | TRBJ1-2 | TRBV5-4 | - | CASSLGNSPYGYTF | TGTGCCAGCAGCTTGGGGAACAGCCCCTATGGCTACACCTTC
- | TRBJ2-5 | TRBV19 | - | CASSIPQRQETQYF | TGTGCCAGTAGTATCCCTCAGCGCCAAGAGACCCAGTACTTC
- | TRBJ2-1 | TRBV9 | TRBD2 | CASSVSSGRTYNEQFF | TGTGCCAGCAGCGTATCTAGCGGGAGGACCTACAATGAGCAGTTCTTC
- | TRBJ2-7 | TRBV6-1 | TRBD2 | CASSEIAGGSYEQYF | TGTGCCAGCAGTGAGATAGCGGGGGGAAGCTACGAGCAGTACTTC
few | TRBJ1-5 | TRBV5-1 | TRBD1 | CASSTGQGDQPQHF | TGCGCCAGCAGCACCGGACAGGGGGATCAGCCCCAGCATTTT
- | TRBJ2-7 | TRBV10-3 | TRBD2 | CAISEPGLAGESYEQYF | TGTGCCATCAGTGAGCCAGGACTAGCGGGGGAATCATACGAGCAGTACTTC
- | TRBJ2-3 | TRBV7-9 | - | CASSRDNSQYF | TGTGCCAGCAGCCGGGACAATTCGCAGTATTTT
- | TRBJ1-2 | TRBV7-6 | - | CASSLGQDTYGYTF | TGTGCCAGCAGCTTAGGACAGGACACCTATGGCTACACCTTC
once | TRBJ1-3 | TRBV11-2 | TRBD1 | CASSHRDRILSGNTIYF | TGTGCCAGCAGCCACCGGGACAGGATCCTTTCTGGAAACACCATATATTTT
- | TRBJ2-7 | TRBV5-4 | TRBD1 | CASSLVEGYRDRDPYEQYF | TGTGCCAGCAGCTTGGTCGAAGGTTACCGGGACAGGGACCCCTACGAGCAGTACTTC
- | TRBJ1-3 | TRBV4-3 | - | CASSQDGGEARSGNTIYF | TGCGCCAGCAGCCAAGATGGGGGGGAGGCCCGCTCTGGAAACACCATATATTTT
- | TRBJ2-5 | TRBV5-5 | TRBD2 | CASSFLAGLQETQYF | TGTGCCAGCAGCTTCTTAGCGGGGTTACAAGAGACCCAGTACTTC
- | TRBJ1-1 | TRBV7-6 | - | CASSLGGGTEAFF | TGTGCCAGCAGCTTGGGGGGGGGCACTGAAGCTTTCTTT
- | TRBJ1-5 | TRBV18 | - | CASSPSYDGNAGQPQHF | TGTGCCAGCTCACCCTCATACGACGGAAACGCAGGTCAGCCCCAGCATTTT
- | TRBJ2-1 | TRBV11-2 | TRBD2 | CASRSLPPLAGAYNEQFF | TGTGCCAGCAGATCCCTTCCCCCTCTAGCGGGGGCTTACAATGAGCAGTTCTTC
- | TRBJ1-1 | TRBV29-1 | TRBD1 | CSVPDRGRPRGTEAFF | TGCAGCGTTCCGGACAGGGGGCGCCCACGTGGGACTGAAGCTTTCTTT
few | TRBJ2-7 | TRBV18 | TRBD1 | CASSRDSFYEQYF | TGTGCCAGCTCCCGGGACAGTTTCTACGAGCAGTACTTC
- | TRBJ2-1 | TRBV6-6 | - | CASSLGAAAYNEQFF | TGTGCCAGCAGTTTAGGGGCTGCAGCCTACAATGAGCAGTTCTTC
- | TRBJ2-7 | TRBV5-4 | TRBD1 | CASSTPRTGSYEQYF | TGTGCCAGCAGCACCCCCCGGACAGGGTCCTACGAGCAGTACTTC
- | TRBJ1-1 | TRBV11-2 | - | CASSFQGTPNTEAFF | TGTGCCAGCAGTTTCCAGGGGACCCCGAACACTGAAGCTTTCTTT
few | TRBJ1-2 | TRBV4-3 | TRBD1 | CASSQSPPRGLTNYGYTF | TGCGCCAGCAGCCAATCTCCTCCTAGGGGGCTTACTAACTATGGCTACACCTTC
- | TRBJ2-7 | TRBV13 | TRBD2 | CASSPLGGVSYEQYF | TGTGCCAGCAGCCCCTTGGGGGGGGTATCCTACGAGCAGTACTTC
- | TRBJ1-5 | TRBV4-3 | - | CASSPGENQPQHF | TGCGCCAGCAGCCCAGGGGAAAATCAGCCCCAGCATTTT
- | TRBJ2-2 | TRBV19 | - | CASRRMSPGELFF | TGTGCCAGTAGGAGAATGTCACCCGGGGAGCTGTTTTTT
- | TRBJ2-1 | TRBV5-1 | TRBD1 | CASGLDRGQGQFF | TGCGCCAGCGGTTTGGACAGGGGACAAGGGCAGTTCTTC
- | TRBJ1-4 | TRBV6-1 | - | CASSDVSTNEKLFF | TGTGCCAGCAGTGACGTGTCAACTAATGAAAAACTGTTTTTT